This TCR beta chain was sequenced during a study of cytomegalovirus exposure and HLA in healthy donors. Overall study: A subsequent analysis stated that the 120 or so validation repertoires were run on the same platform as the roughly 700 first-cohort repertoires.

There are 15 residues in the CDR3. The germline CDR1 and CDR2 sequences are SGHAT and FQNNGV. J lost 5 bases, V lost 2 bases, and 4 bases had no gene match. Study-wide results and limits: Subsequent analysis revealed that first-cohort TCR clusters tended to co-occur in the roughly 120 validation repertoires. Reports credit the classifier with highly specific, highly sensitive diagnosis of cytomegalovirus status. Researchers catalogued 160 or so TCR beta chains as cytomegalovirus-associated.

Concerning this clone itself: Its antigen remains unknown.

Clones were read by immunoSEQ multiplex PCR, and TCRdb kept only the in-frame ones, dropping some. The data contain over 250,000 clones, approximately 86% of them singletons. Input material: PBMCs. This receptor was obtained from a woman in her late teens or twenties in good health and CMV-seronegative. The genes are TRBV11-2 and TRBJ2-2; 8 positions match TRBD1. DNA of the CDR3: TGTGCCAGCAGCTTATGGACAGGGCAAACCGGGGAGCTGTTTTTT. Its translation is CASSLWTGQTGELFF.